This T cell receptor (beta chain) appears in the sequencing data of a study of blood T cell repertoires in COVID-19. For the study at large: Sites across the United States, Italy and Spain contributed samples from acute and convalescent COVID-19. Sources were T cells, B-cell-depleted T cells, or PBMCs; the material itself was cDNA or gDNA.

The V end lost 5 bases, the J end lost 6 bases, and 7 bases lay between the germline ends. This CDR3 is built from 12 residues. The germline V gene encodes CDR1 MNHNY and CDR2 SVGAGI (reference sequence). In the study's own analysis: Amplifying reference gene primers gave estimates of nucleated cell counts. Some clones are missing from TCRdb's copy, which holds only in-frame ones; the method was immunoSEQ multiplex PCR. From that table come the V and J calls and clone size; the DNA was used to work out D and trimming. The sample has 100,000 to 150,000 clones, approximately 81% seen once. This clone was found once.

The sample was peripheral blood. The rearrangement links TRBV6-6 to TRBJ2-2; maybe TRBD1 (6 bases). The receptor was isolated from a man aged 35-49 years with active or convalescent COVID-19. The CDR3 DNA is TGTGCCAGCAGTCAGGGGTCCGGGGAGCTGTTTTTT. Encoded protein: CASSQGSGELFF.